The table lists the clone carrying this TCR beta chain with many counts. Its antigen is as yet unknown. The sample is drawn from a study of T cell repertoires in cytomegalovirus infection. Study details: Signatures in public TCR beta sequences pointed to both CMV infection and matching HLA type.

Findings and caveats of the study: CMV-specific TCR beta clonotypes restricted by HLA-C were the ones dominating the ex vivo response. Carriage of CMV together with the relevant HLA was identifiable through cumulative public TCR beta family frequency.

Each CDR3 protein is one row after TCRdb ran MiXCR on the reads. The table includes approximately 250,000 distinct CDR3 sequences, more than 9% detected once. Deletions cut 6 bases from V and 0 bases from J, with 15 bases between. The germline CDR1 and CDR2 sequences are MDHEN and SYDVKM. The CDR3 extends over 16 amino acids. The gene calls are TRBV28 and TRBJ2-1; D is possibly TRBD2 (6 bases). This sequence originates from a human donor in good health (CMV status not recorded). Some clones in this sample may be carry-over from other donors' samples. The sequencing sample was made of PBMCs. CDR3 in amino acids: CASRGGRTSSYNEQFF. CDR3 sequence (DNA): TGTGCCAGCAGGGGGGGACGGACCTCCTCCTACAATGAGCAGTTCTTC.